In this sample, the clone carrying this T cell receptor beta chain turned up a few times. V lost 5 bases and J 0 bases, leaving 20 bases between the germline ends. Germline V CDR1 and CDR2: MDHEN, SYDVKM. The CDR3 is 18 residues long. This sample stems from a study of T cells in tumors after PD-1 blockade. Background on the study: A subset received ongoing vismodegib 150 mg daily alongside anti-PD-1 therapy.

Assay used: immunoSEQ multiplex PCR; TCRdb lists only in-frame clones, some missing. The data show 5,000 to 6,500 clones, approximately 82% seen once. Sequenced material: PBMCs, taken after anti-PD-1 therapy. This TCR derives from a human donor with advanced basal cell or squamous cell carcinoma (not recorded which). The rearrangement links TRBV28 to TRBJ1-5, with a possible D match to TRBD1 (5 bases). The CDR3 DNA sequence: TGTGCCAGCAGTACCGTCCACGGGGGAGGTTATAGCAATCAGCCCCAGCATTTT. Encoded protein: CASSTVHGGGYSNQPQHF.